This T cell receptor beta chain emerged from a study of response to subunit inactivated influenza vaccine. General observations from the study: A suggestion made by the authors is that each seasonal influenza vaccination recruits few new T cells.

TCRdb fed the RT-PCR reads into MiXCR, producing one record per CDR3 protein. The table shows some 850,000 distinct CDR3 sequences, with approximately 17% occurring only once. Germline V gene data show CDR1 as DFQATT and CDR2 as SNEGSKA (reference sequence). The V end lost 3 bases, the J end lost 2 bases, and 15 bases lay between the germline ends. This CDR3 region has 15 residues. This clonotype was seen a few times. Its target is unknown. The material sequenced was PBMCs from blood, taken roughly 5 days after vaccination. V and J are TRBV20-1 and TRBJ2-3; D perhaps matches TRBD2 (6 bases). This clonotype was sampled from a man in his forties or fifties who received an inactivated influenza vaccine. Here the CDR3 DNA reads TGCAGTGCTAGGTATCCGGGACTCAACACAGATACGCAGTATTTT. It encodes CSARYPGLNTDTQYF.